This T cell receptor (beta chain) appears in the sequencing data of a study of T cell changes during pregnancy in multiple sclerosis. This CDR3 is 16 amino acids long. Germline CDR1 is LGHNA and CDR2 is YNFKEQ. J was trimmed by 4 bases and V by 1 base; bases with no gene match: 3. Clones were read by immunoSEQ multiplex PCR, and TCRdb kept only the in-frame ones, dropping some. Of about 67,000 clones in the sample, about nine tenths were seen once. The chain recombines TRBV4-2 with TRBJ2-5; 13 bases are shared with TRBD2. This sample comprised peripheral blood, obtained in the first trimester of pregnancy. This clonotype was obtained from a female donor with multiple sclerosis, enrolled in a pregnancy study. DNA of the CDR3: TGTGCCAGCAGCCAAGGGACTAGCGGGGGAGGAGAGACCCAGTACTTC. This sequence encodes CASSQGTSGGGETQYF.